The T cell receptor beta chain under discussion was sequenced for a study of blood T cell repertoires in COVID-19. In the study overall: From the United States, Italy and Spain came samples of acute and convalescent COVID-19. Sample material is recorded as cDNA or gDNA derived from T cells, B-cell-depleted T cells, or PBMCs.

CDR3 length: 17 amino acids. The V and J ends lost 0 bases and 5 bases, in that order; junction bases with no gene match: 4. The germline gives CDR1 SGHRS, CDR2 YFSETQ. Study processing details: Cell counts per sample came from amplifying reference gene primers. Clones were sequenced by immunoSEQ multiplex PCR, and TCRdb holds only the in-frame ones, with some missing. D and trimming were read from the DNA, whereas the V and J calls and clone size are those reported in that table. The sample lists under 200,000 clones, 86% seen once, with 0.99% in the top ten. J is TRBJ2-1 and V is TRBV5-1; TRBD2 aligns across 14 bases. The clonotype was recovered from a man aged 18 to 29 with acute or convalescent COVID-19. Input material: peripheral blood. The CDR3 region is CASSLGTSGGNDNEQFF. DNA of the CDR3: TGCGCCAGCAGCTTGGGGACTAGCGGGGGGAATGACAATGAGCAGTTCTTC.